This T cell receptor beta chain appears in the sequencing data of a study of shared clonotypes between healthy human individuals. Recent acute infections and vaccinations were absent in the healthy HIV-negative adult donors. Method: immunoSEQ multiplex PCR; TCRdb's copy keeps in-frame clones and lacks some. The data contain around 340,000 clones, 73% of them singletons. Trimming cost V 5 bases and J 3 bases, with 14 bases left between them. Germline CDR1 and CDR2: SEHNR and FQNEAQ (reference sequence). The CDR3 covers 15 residues. The sequence derives from a man aged 25 to 45 in good health. V gene TRBV7-9 combines with J gene TRBJ2-1; D remains ambiguous. The source material was memory CD4+ T cells sorted from blood. Subset reported: CD45RA-negative fraction. The CDR3 sequence is CASSVMSRFYNEQFF. The CDR3 DNA reads TGTGCCAGCAGCGTCATGAGTCGCTTCTACAATGAGCAGTTCTTC.